The 24 T cell receptor beta chains below all came from one sample that was sequenced in a study of blood T cell repertoires in COVID-19. Some clones are missing from TCRdb's copy, which holds only in-frame ones; the method was immunoSEQ multiplex PCR. The sample yields 200,000 or so clones, roughly 90% seen once. Specimen: peripheral blood. The origin of the receptors is a man in his 70s with acute or convalescent COVID-19.

The chain has TRBV4-1 and TRBJ1-5; 7 bases are shared with TRBD1. CDR1 is MGHRA and CDR2 is YSYEKL in the germline V gene. The CDR3 is 16 amino acids. V shed 0 bases and J 4 bases; nucleotides not matched to a gene: 6. CDR3 sequence: CASSQDRDRRNQPQHF. The CDR3 nucleotides read TGCGCCAGCAGCCAAGATAGGGACAGACGGAATCAGCCCCAGCATTTT.

The chain recombines TRBV10-3 with TRBJ2-2; 10 bases map to TRBD1. The V and J ends lost 0 bases and 5 bases, in that order; junction bases with no gene match: 3. In germline, CDR1 is ENHRY, CDR2 SYGVKD. The CDR3 length is 16 residues. The CDR3 loop reads CAISESGTGVTGELFF. The CDR3 DNA reads as TGTGCCATCAGTGAGTCGGGGACAGGGGTAACCGGGGAGCTGTTTTTT.

This rearrangement joins TRBV2 to TRBJ1-6, with D uncertain. Trimming left V 3 bases short and J 10 bases short, with 13 bases between. The CDR3 is 14 residues long. Germline loops: CDR1 SNHLY, CDR2 FYNNEI. DNA of the CDR3: TGTGCCAGCAGTGATGGGAGTTGGGGATCACCCCTCCACTTT. This codes for CASSDGSWGSPLHF.

The CDR3 coding sequence is TGCAGCGCGTTGACAGGGGGCACTGAAGCTTTCTTT. Translation: CSALTGGTEAFF. The V call is TRBV29-1, the J call TRBJ1-1, with 9 bases that match TRBD1. Germline trimming cut 7 bases from V and 4 bases from J; bases unmatched to any gene: 4. The CDR3 loop spans 12 amino acids. Germline V gene lookup returns CDR1 SQVTM and CDR2 ANQGSEA. Based on the CDR3 plus reference TRBV29-1 and TRBJ1-1, the full variable domain is SAVISQKPSRDICQRGTSLTIQCQVDSQVTMMFWYRQQPGQSLTLIATANQGSEATYESGFVIDKFPISRPNLTFSTLTVSNMSPEDSSIYLCSALTGGTEAFFGQGTRLTVV.

The chain uses TRBV29-1 and TRBJ1-1, with TRBD1 matching over 7 bases. The germline CDR1 and CDR2 sequences are SQVTM and ANQGSEA. The trim removed 7 bases at V and 1 base at J, leaving 3 bases unmatched. The CDR3 sequence is 12 residues long. Here the CDR3 DNA reads TGCAGCGCCGACAGGGCGAACACTGAAGCTTTCTTT. As protein: CSADRANTEAFF.

The J gene is TRBJ1-2, the V gene TRBV28, with 7 nucleotides matching TRBD1. Per germline, CDR1 MDHEN and CDR2 SYDVKM. This CDR3 has 14 amino acids. V gave up 2 bases and J gave up 4 bases; unmatched junction bases: 4. CDR3 DNA sequence: TGTGCCAGCAGTTTAGATACAGGGGTCTATGGCTACACCTTC. It encodes CASSLDTGVYGYTF.

The chain links TRBV19 to TRBJ2-1; 8 positions agree with TRBD2. The CDR3 runs 15 residues. Germline V gene sequence: CDR1 LNHDA, CDR2 SQIVND (reference sequence). V lost 6 bases, J lost 9 bases, and 13 bases stayed unmatched. Written as DNA, the CDR3 is TGTGCCAGTAGAACCGCCGGGACTAGATTCGGTGAGCAGTTCTTC. Protein sequence: CASRTAGTRFGEQFF.

This clone was recorded once. The chain couples TRBV28 to TRBJ2-7, with D perhaps matching TRBD1 (5 bases). This CDR3 comprises 13 residues. V lost 2 bases and J 4 bases, leaving 9 bases between the germline ends. Germline CDR1 MDHEN, CDR2 SYDVKM. The CDR3 DNA reads as TGTGCCAGCAGTTTAACAGGTTTTTACGAGCAGTACTTC. Translation: CASSLTGFYEQYF.

The chain couples TRBV7-2 to TRBJ2-1; 9 bases match TRBD1. V trimming: 5 bases; J trimming: 7 bases; junction bases outside the gene matches: 6. CDR1 and CDR2 (germline): SGHTA, FQGNSA. The CDR3 consists of 14 residues. CDR3 region: CASSPYRGRNEQFF. The CDR3 DNA reads TGTGCCAGCAGCCCATACAGGGGGCGGAATGAGCAGTTCTTC.

V gene TRBV7-8 combines with J gene TRBJ2-7; perhaps TRBD2 as D (6 bases). The CDR3 extends over 13 amino acids. Germline assignment: CDR1 SGHVS and CDR2 FQNEAQ. Between the trimmed V and J ends, which lost 1 base and 4 bases, there was a span of 8 bases. CDR3 in amino acids: CASSLVGRYEQYF. The DNA of the CDR3 is TGTGCCAGCAGCTTAGTCGGGAGATACGAGCAGTACTTC.

CDR3: CASSIGGAGGNQPQHF. DNA of the CDR3: TGTGCCAGTAGTATAGGAGGGGCAGGGGGAAATCAGCCCCAGCATTTT. J is TRBJ1-5 and V is TRBV19; 7 nucleotides line up with TRBD1. The CDR3 loop spans 16 amino acids. Germline values: CDR1 LNHDA, CDR2 SQIVND (reference sequence). Trimming took 1 base from V and 4 from J; bases not matched to a gene: 7. Filled out from reference TRBV19 and TRBJ1-5, the complete variable domain reads DGGITQSPKYLFRKEGQNVTLSCEQNLNHDAMYWYRQDPGQGLRLIYYSQIVNDFQKGDIAEGYSVSREKKESFPLTVTSAQKNPTAFYLCASSIGGAGGNQPQHFGDGTRLSIL.

Points on this clone: The junction shows a germline mismatch at one end, possibly a read error. V gene TRBV6-5 combines with J gene TRBJ2-1; D possibly corresponds to TRBD2 (5 bases). Germline V lookup: CDR1 MNHEY, CDR2 SVGAGI. There are 14 residues in the CDR3. The CDR3 is CASSYSAGYTEQFF. The CDR3 DNA sequence: TGTGCCAGCAGTTACTCGGCGGGCTACACTGAGCAGTTCTTC.

V is TRBV2 and J is TRBJ2-5; tentatively, D is TRBD2 (6 bases). The germline V gene has CDR1 SNHLY and CDR2 FYNNEI. The length of the CDR3 is 13 residues. Trimming pared 8 bases from V and 5 bases from J, leaving 15 bases between. The CDR3, as DNA: TGTGCCAGCTGTTCACTCCGGGGGGAGACCCAGTACTTC. Its protein is CASCSLRGETQYF.

V usage is TRBV4-3 and J usage is TRBJ2-1; TRBD2 aligns across 10 bases. V dropped 6 bases and J dropped 7; count of bases not matched to a gene: 9. CDR1 and CDR2 from the germline V gene are LGHNA and YSLEER. The CDR3 contains 15 residues. For the CDR3, the DNA is TGCGCCAGCAGTAAAGGATCTAGCGGGAGTAATGAGCAGTTCTTC. Its protein product is CASSKGSSGSNEQFF.

The count of this clone is one. The V call is TRBV29-1, the J call TRBJ2-1, with D perhaps matching TRBD2 (7 bases). The V gene lost 5 bases and the J gene lost 9 bases, with 14 bases spanning the gap. The CDR3 has 12 residues. CDR1 SQVTM and CDR2 ANQGSEA come from the germline V gene. CDR3 loop: CSVSRGGSEQFF. Written as DNA, the CDR3 is TGCAGCGTTTCCAGGGGCGGGAGTGAGCAGTTCTTC.

The CDR3 here is CASKPGQTYEQYF. Here the CDR3 DNA reads TGCGCCAGCAAACCGGGACAGACCTACGAGCAGTACTTC. The chain carries TRBV5-1 and TRBJ2-7, with 7 bases matching TRBD1. Germline trimming cut 6 bases from V and 2 bases from J; bases unmatched to any gene: 5. The CDR3 runs 13 residues. Germline V gene sequence: CDR1 SGHRS, CDR2 YFSETQ.

A note on this clone: Other DNA sequences in this sample translate to the same CDR3. The chain recombines TRBV24-1 with TRBJ2-5, with TRBD1 matching 11 bases. The CDR3 runs 16 residues. Germline V gene data show CDR1 as KGHDR and CDR2 as SFDVKD. Trimming cost V 2 bases and J 2 bases; bases outside gene matches: 3. CDR3 nucleotides: TGTGCCACCAGTGATTCCGGGACAGGGGGTCAAGAGACCCAGTACTTC. It encodes CATSDSGTGGQETQYF.

J is TRBJ2-2 and V is TRBV12-3 or TRBV12-4; D unresolved. The CDR3 contains 11 residues. The V and J ends lost 6 bases and 8 bases respectively, with 7 bases between them. The CDR3 is CASSSLGELFF. The CDR3 DNA sequence: TGTGCCAGCAGCTCCTTAGGGGAGCTGTTTTTT.

The chain combines TRBV12-3 or TRBV12-4 with TRBJ1-2; 10 bases agree with TRBD1. The CDR3 length is 13 residues. The trim removed 5 bases at V and 7 bases at J, leaving 4 bases unmatched. The CDR3 DNA sequence: TGTGCCAGCAGTCGACAGGGGGCTATTGGCTACACCTTC. Translation: CASSRQGAIGYTF.

V usage is TRBV14 and J usage is TRBJ1-4; maybe TRBD1 (5 bases). Germline CDR1 SGHDN, CDR2 FVKESK. The length of the CDR3 is 13 residues. The V gene lost 4 bases and the J gene lost 5 bases, with 8 bases spanning the gap. The CDR3 protein is CASSLGPNEKLFF. The CDR3 DNA follows: TGTGCCAGCAGCCTGGGGCCGAATGAAAAACTGTTTTTT. The full variable domain, rest sourced from reference TRBV14 and TRBJ1-4, is EAGVTQFPSHSVIEKGQTVTLRCDPISGHDNLYWYRRVMGKEIKFLLHFVKESKQDESGMPNNRFLAERTGGTYSTLKVQPAELEDSGVYFCASSLGPNEKLFFGSGTQLSVL.

The rearrangement uses TRBV5-1 and TRBJ1-5; 7 nucleotides align to TRBD1. CDR1 SGHRS and CDR2 YFSETQ come from the germline V gene. The CDR3 extends over 14 amino acids. Trimming removed 2 bases from V and 2 bases from J; junction bases left unmatched: 1. CDR3 region: CASSLGGGNQPQHF. For the CDR3, the DNA is TGCGCCAGCAGCTTAGGGGGCGGCAATCAGCCCCAGCATTTT.

This CDR3 is CASTGGRNEQFF. In DNA form, the CDR3 reads TGCGCCAGCACTGGCGGGAGAAATGAGCAGTTCTTC. This chain uses TRBV5-1 with TRBJ2-1, with 7 bases lining up with TRBD2. The J segment lost 7 bases and the V segment lost 6 bases, leaving 4 bases of the junction unmatched. Per germline, CDR1 SGHRS and CDR2 YFSETQ. The CDR3 consists of 12 residues.

A single count supports this clone. This chain uses TRBV5-1 with TRBJ1-1; D unresolved. The V end was cut by 0 bases, the J end by 1 base, with 7 bases between. The germline V gene has CDR1 SGHRS and CDR2 YFSETQ. The CDR3 totals 14 residues. The CDR3 is CASSLGQKNTEAFF. The CDR3 bases are TGCGCCAGCAGCTTGGGGCAGAAGAACACTGAAGCTTTCTTT.

The genes are TRBV30 and TRBJ1-1; 12 bases are shared with TRBD1. Germline CDR1 GTSNPN, CDR2 SVGIG (reference sequence). The CDR3 has 14 residues. The chain's CDR3 is CAAYRGQGAGEAFF. The CDR3 nucleotides read TGTGCTGCGTACCGGGGACAGGGGGCTGGTGAAGCTTTCTTT.